This note documents a single TCR beta chain sequence. The assay was immunoSEQ multiplex PCR, and TCRdb's table has in-frame clones only and misses some. This table has tens of thousands of clones, 80% to 90% appearing once. This sample was taken from a study of blood T cell repertoires in COVID-19. The wider study: Samples taken during acute and convalescent COVID-19 were collected in the United States, Italy and Spain.

The V and J ends lost 6 bases and 3 bases, in that order; junction bases with no gene match: 0. This CDR3 region has 13 residues. What was sequenced was PBMCs or T cells enriched from blood (not recorded which). The rearrangement uses TRBV12-3 or TRBV12-4 and TRBJ2-3; the match to TRBD1 covers 10 bases. The sequence came from a woman between 35 and 50 years old with acute COVID-19. CDR3 nucleotides: TGTGCCAGCAGGGGACAGGGGACAGATACGCAGTATTTT. Protein sequence: CASRGQGTDTQYF.